This T cell receptor (beta chain) is from a study of blood T cell repertoires in COVID-19. The wider study: Researchers got acute and convalescent COVID-19 samples from the United States, Italy and Spain. T cells, B-cell-depleted T cells, or PBMCs provided the cDNA or gDNA that served as material.

The table came from immunoSEQ multiplex PCR; TCRdb's copy has only in-frame clones and leaves some out. Of 160,000 or so clones listed, about 90% are singletons. Germline V gives CDR1 MDHEN, CDR2 SYDVKM. The V segment lost 6 bases and the J segment 1 base; nucleotides outside the gene matches: 7. This CDR3 region has 16 residues. Input material: peripheral blood. The genes are TRBV28 and TRBJ2-1; 9 bases map to TRBD2. The sequence derives from a woman between 65 and 79 years old with acute or convalescent COVID-19. The CDR3 nucleotides are TGTGCCAGCAGAAGAATAGCGGGAGCTTCCTACAATGAGCAGTTCTTC. Translation gives CASRRIAGASYNEQFF.